The 12 T cell receptor beta chains listed next were all sequenced from one sample in a study of blood T cell repertoires in COVID-19. Only in-frame clones appear in the TCRdb table, and some are missing; sequencing was by immunoSEQ multiplex PCR. The sample lists 70,000 to 90,000 clones; approximately 87% were seen once. The sequenced sample was peripheral blood. The source is a human donor in a cohort sampled during active COVID-19.

The chain is built from TRBV7-9 and TRBJ1-2; 7 bases match TRBD1. Trimming removed 5 bases from V and 7 bases from J; junction bases left unmatched: 4. The CDR3 covers 12 residues. The germline V gene encodes CDR1 SEHNR and CDR2 FQNEAQ (reference sequence). The CDR3: CASSGGQPGYTF. For the CDR3, the DNA is TGTGCCAGCAGCGGGGGACAGCCTGGCTACACCTTC. Full variable domain (rest looked up from reference TRBV7-9 and TRBJ1-2): DTGVSQNPRHKITKRGQNVTFRCDPISEHNRLYWYRQTLGQGPEFLTYFQNEAQLEKSRLLSDRFSAERPKGSFSTLEIQRTEQGDSAMYLCASSGGQPGYTFGSGTRLTVV.

CDR3 sequence reads: CASSMRVSSYEQYF. In DNA form, the CDR3 reads TGTGCCAGTAGTATGAGGGTGTCTAGCTACGAGCAGTACTTC. This chain uses TRBV19 with TRBJ2-7; tentative D call: TRBD2 (5 bases). Germline lookup yields CDR1 LNHDA and CDR2 SQIVND (reference sequence). V dropped 3 bases and J dropped 3 bases, with 12 bases sitting between them. The length of the CDR3 is 14 residues.

V and J are TRBV4-1 and TRBJ2-2; 7 nucleotides agree with TRBD2. Unmatched junction bases numbered 6, after V lost 1 base and J lost 1 base. Per the germline V gene, CDR1 is MGHRA and CDR2 is YSYEKL. The CDR3 totals 17 residues. Here the CDR3 DNA reads TGCGCCAGCAGCCAAGCCGGGGCTAGCGGGAACACCGGGGAGCTGTTTTTT. This codes for CASSQAGASGNTGELFF.

The chain combines TRBV18 with TRBJ1-3; TRBD1 aligns across 8 bases. The V and J ends lost 3 bases and 0 bases, in that order; junction bases with no gene match: 4. Germline loops: CDR1 KGHSH, CDR2 LQKENI. The length of the CDR3 is 16 residues. CDR3 sequence (DNA): TGTGCCAGCTCACCCTCAGGACAGGGCTCTGGAAACACCATATATTTT. Encoded protein: CASSPSGQGSGNTIYF.

The chain uses TRBV7-6 and TRBJ2-5; TRBD2 matches at 7 bases. The CDR3 covers 14 residues. The V and J ends lost 8 bases and 1 base, in that order; junction bases with no gene match: 7. In germline, CDR1 is SGHVS, CDR2 FNYEAQ. CDR3 residues: CASGRPGGQETQYF. CDR3 DNA: TGTGCCAGCGGCAGACCGGGGGGCCAAGAGACCCAGTACTTC.

The chain couples TRBV5-5 to TRBJ1-3; D ambiguous. The germline V gene encodes CDR1 SGHKS and CDR2 YYEKEE (reference sequence). The CDR3 totals 9 residues. Trimming left V 4 bases short and J 12 bases short, with 5 bases between. CDR3 region: CASSPLIYF. Written as DNA, the CDR3 is TGTGCCAGCAGCCCTCTCATATATTTT.

The J gene is TRBJ1-4, the V gene TRBV2, with D tentatively TRBD1 (6 bases). The CDR3 has 14 residues. V lost 4 bases, J lost 8 bases, and 14 bases lay in between. Germline V gene sequence: CDR1 SNHLY, CDR2 FYNNEI. The CDR3 bases are TGTGCCAGCAGTGTTCTGGGGGCAGGGGAAAAACTGTTTTTT. It specifies CASSVLGAGEKLFF.

V gene TRBV18 combines with J gene TRBJ1-4; 9 nucleotides line up with TRBD1. The V gene's germline CDR1 is KGHSH and CDR2 LQKENI. With 8 bases clipped from V and 4 bases from J, the junction kept 5 bases outside the gene matches. The CDR3 spans 14 residues. CDR3 in amino acids: CASTGGFNNEKLFF. The DNA for the CDR3 is TGTGCCAGCACAGGGGGCTTCAATAATGAAAAACTGTTTTTT. Supplemented by reference TRBV18 and TRBJ1-4, the full variable domain reads NAGVMQNPRHLVRRRGQEARLRCSPMKGHSHVYWYRQLPEEGLKFMVYLQKENIIDESGMPKERFSAEFPKEGPSILRIQQVVRGDSAAYFCASTGGFNNEKLFFGSGTQLSVL.

The chain joins TRBV18 to TRBJ1-4; D is ambiguous. CDR1 and CDR2 (germline): KGHSH, LQKENI. With 0 bases removed from V and 8 bases from J, the gap between germline ends came to 7 bases. This CDR3 contains 13 residues. CDR3 amino acids: CASSPPGKEKLFF. CDR3 coding DNA: TGTGCCAGCTCACCACCCGGGAAAGAAAAACTGTTTTTT.

Worth noting for this clone: This CDR3 is also generated by other DNA sequences in the sample. The J gene is TRBJ2-5, the V gene TRBV18; 7 nucleotides match TRBD1. The length of the CDR3 is 13 residues. Germline-derived CDR1 and CDR2 are KGHSH and LQKENI. V trimming: 5 bases; J trimming: 3 bases; junction bases outside the gene matches: 3. The CDR3 coding sequence is TGTGCCAGCTCAGTCGACAGGGAAGAGACCCAGTACTTC. Translating gives CASSVDREETQYF.

The chain recombines TRBV7-2 with TRBJ2-1; D remains unclear. Germline loops: CDR1 SGHTA, CDR2 FQGNSA. This CDR3 has 12 residues. The germline V and J ends were trimmed by 1 base and 8 bases, with 6 bases remaining between them. The CDR3 DNA sequence: TGTGCCAGCAGCTTAGTTATCGATGAGCAGTTCTTC. Translation: CASSLVIDEQFF.

Note on this clone: Other DNA sequences within the sample encode an identical CDR3. V gene TRBV28 combines with J gene TRBJ1-4; possibly TRBD1 for D (5 bases). The V gene's germline CDR1 is MDHEN and CDR2 SYDVKM. The CDR3 spans 15 residues. Trimming stripped 2 bases from V and 0 bases from J, with 7 bases between. The CDR3 DNA follows: TGTGCCAGCAGTTTAACAGGATCAACTAATGAAAAACTGTTTTTT. Protein product: CASSLTGSTNEKLFF.